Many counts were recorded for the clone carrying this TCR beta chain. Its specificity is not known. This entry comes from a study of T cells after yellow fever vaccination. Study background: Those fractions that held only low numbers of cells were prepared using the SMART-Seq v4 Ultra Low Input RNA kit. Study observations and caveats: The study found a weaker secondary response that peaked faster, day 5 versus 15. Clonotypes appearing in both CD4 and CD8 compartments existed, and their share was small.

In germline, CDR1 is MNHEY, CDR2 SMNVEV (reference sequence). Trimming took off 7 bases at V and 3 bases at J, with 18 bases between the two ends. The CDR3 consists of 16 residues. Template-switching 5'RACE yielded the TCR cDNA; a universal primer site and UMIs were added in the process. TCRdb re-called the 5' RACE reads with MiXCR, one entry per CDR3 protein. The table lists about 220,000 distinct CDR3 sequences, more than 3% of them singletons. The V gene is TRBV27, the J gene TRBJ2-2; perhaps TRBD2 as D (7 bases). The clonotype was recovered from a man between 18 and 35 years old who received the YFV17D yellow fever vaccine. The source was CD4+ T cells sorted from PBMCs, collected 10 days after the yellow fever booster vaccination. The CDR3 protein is CASTSGGRLDTGELFF. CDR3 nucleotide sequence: TGTGCCAGCACATCGGGGGGCAGACTGGACACCGGGGAGCTGTTTTTT.